Listed below are T cell receptor beta chains from one sample, sequenced in a study of control samples from healthy donors and cancer patients. Using immunoSEQ multiplex PCR, the repertoire was profiled, and TCRdb retains in-frame clones only, with some absent. The data show about 230,000 clones, roughly 82% seen once. Sequencing used PBMCs. The receptors shown here come from a woman between 55 and 75 years old with lung cancer. The CDR3 runs from the conserved cysteine through the conserved F or W. D genes are given only for firm matches. Only part of the rows carry a size: once, few, many, or a class if the clone is expanded.

clone_size | d_call | j_call | v_call | cdr3_aa | cdr3_nt
few | . | TRBJ2-5 | TRBV12-3/TRBV12-4 | CASSFSAQTQYF | TGTGCCAGCAGTTTTTCGGCCCAGACCCAGTACTTC
. | TRBD2 | TRBJ2-5 | TRBV5-1 | CASSPRTSSETQYF | TGCGCCAGCAGCCCTAGGACTAGCTCAGAGACCCAGTACTTC
. | TRBD2 | TRBJ2-3 | TRBV5-1 | CASSGLAGGPPTDTQYF | TGCGCCAGCAGCGGACTAGCGGGAGGGCCCCCCACAGATACGCAGTATTTT
. | TRBD2 | TRBJ2-1 | TRBV6-1 | CASRERGGSSYNEQFF | TGTGCCAGCAGGGAACGGGGGGGTAGCTCCTACAATGAGCAGTTCTTC
. | . | TRBJ2-7 | TRBV2 | CASSALRDSGEQYF | TGTGCCAGCAGTGCACTTCGGGACTCAGGCGAGCAGTACTTC
. | . | TRBJ1-4 | TRBV18 | CASSPRRGVSEKLFF | TGTGCCAGCTCACCACGCAGGGGTGTGAGTGAAAAACTGTTTTTT
once | . | TRBJ1-5 | TRBV3-1/TRBV3-2 | CASSQDGSRNQPQHF | TGTGCCAGCAGCCAAGACGGGTCTCGCAATCAGCCCCAGCATTTT
. | TRBD1 | TRBJ1-6 | TRBV4-1 | CASSHGTGSYNSPLHF | TGCGCCAGCAGCCACGGGACAGGCTCCTATAATTCACCCCTCCACTTT
. | TRBD1 | TRBJ2-7 | TRBV5-1 | CASSPGQGLEQYF | TGCGCCAGCAGCCCCGGACAGGGACTCGAGCAGTACTTC
. | TRBD1 | TRBJ1-1 | TRBV3-1/TRBV3-2 | CASSQDGTGRKAFF | TGTGCCAGCAGCCAGGACGGGACAGGGCGAAAAGCTTTCTTT
. | TRBD2 | TRBJ2-7 | TRBV7-2 | CASSLGPPSGGRSEQYF | TGTGCCAGCAGCTTAGGCCCTCCTTCGGGGGGGAGAAGCGAGCAGTACTTC
. | TRBD2 | TRBJ2-1 | TRBV5-6 | CASSLELAASYNEQFF | TGTGCCAGCAGCTTGGAACTAGCGGCCTCCTACAATGAGCAGTTCTTC
. | . | TRBJ1-3 | TRBV11-2 | CASSQRGLWGNTIYF | TGTGCCAGCAGCCAACGGGGCCTTTGGGGAAACACCATATATTTT
. | . | TRBJ2-1 | TRBV7-2 | CASSPVVHGYNEQFF | TGTGCCAGCAGCCCGGTTGTTCATGGCTACAATGAGCAGTTCTTC
. | TRBD1 | TRBJ2-2 | TRBV25-1 | CASSDPGQGDTGELFF | TGTGCCAGCAGTGACCCGGGACAGGGGGACACCGGGGAGCTGTTTTTT
. | . | TRBJ2-7 | TRBV30 | CAWSDPREQYF | TGTGCCTGGAGTGACCCCAGGGAGCAGTACTTC
. | . | TRBJ1-1 | TRBV28 | CASSFGTMNTEAFF | TGTGCCAGCAGTTTCGGGACCATGAACACTGAAGCTTTCTTT
once | TRBD2 | TRBJ2-1 | TRBV2 | CASSVDLPGLGGQFF | TGTGCCAGCAGTGTCGACCTACCGGGACTAGGGGGGCAGTTCTTC
. | . | TRBJ2-2 | TRBV9 | CASSVGVDTGELFF | TGTGCCAGCAGCGTAGGGGTAGACACCGGGGAGCTGTTTTTT
. | . | TRBJ2-7 | TRBV7-8 | CASSHRDSTLYEQYF | TGTGCCAGCAGCCACCGGGACTCAACTCTCTACGAGCAGTACTTC
. | TRBD1 | TRBJ1-1 | TRBV19 | CASSPGDRLNTEAFF | TGTGCCAGTAGTCCTGGGGACAGACTGAACACTGAAGCTTTCTTT
. | . | TRBJ2-3 | TRBV11-1 | CASSLADTQYF | TGTGCCAGCAGCTTAGCAGATACGCAGTATTTT
. | TRBD1 | TRBJ1-6 | TRBV19 | CASRTGQQNSPLHF | TGTGCCAGTAGGACGGGACAGCAAAATTCACCCCTCCACTTT
. | . | TRBJ1-5 | TRBV6-5 | CASSMGGTSLNTPHF | TGTGCCAGCAGCATGGGCGGGACATCCTTAAACACGCCGCATTTT
. | . | TRBJ2-7 | TRBV6-5 | CASSSPHQGTSEQYF | TGTGCCAGCAGTTCCCCTCATCAGGGAACCTCCGAGCAGTACTTC
. | . | TRBJ2-3 | TRBV27 | CASSLSGVILADTQYF | TGTGCCAGCAGTTTATCGGGGGTCATACTAGCAGATACGCAGTATTTT
. | . | TRBJ2-1 | TRBV28 | CASSQLGGQRDDEQFF | TGTGCCAGCAGCCAACTTGGGGGACAAAGAGATGATGAGCAGTTCTTC
. | . | TRBJ2-1 | TRBV11-3 | CASSVGAQGEQFF | TGTGCCAGCAGCGTCGGAGCACAGGGTGAGCAGTTCTTC
. | TRBD1 | TRBJ1-2 | TRBV24-1 | CATSDHRGQGNYGYTF | TGTGCCACCAGTGATCACCGGGGACAGGGAAACTATGGCTACACCTTC
. | TRBD2 | TRBJ2-1 | TRBV19 | CATGTSGDDEQFF | TGTGCCACTGGGACTAGCGGGGACGATGAGCAGTTCTTC
. | TRBD2 | TRBJ2-1 | TRBV24-1 | CATSDNGASGDFYNEQFF | TGTGCCACCAGTGATAACGGGGCTAGCGGGGACTTCTACAATGAGCAGTTCTTC
. | . | TRBJ2-7 | TRBV5-1 | CASSFLGGYEQYF | TGCGCCAGCAGCTTCCTGGGAGGCTACGAGCAGTACTTC
. | . | TRBJ2-5 | TRBV11-3 | CASSLTAEETQYF | TGTGCCAGCAGCTTAACAGCCGAAGAGACCCAGTACTTC
. | . | TRBJ2-5 | TRBV5-1 | CASRDPGETQYF | TGCGCCAGCCGGGACCCCGGAGAGACCCAGTACTTC
. | TRBD1 | TRBJ1-2 | TRBV5-6 | CASSLPGTGSHYGYTF | TGTGCCAGCAGCTTGCCCGGGACAGGGTCACACTATGGCTACACCTTC
. | . | TRBJ2-7 | TRBV11-1 | CASSLSHSSYEQYF | TGTGCCAGCAGCTTAAGTCACAGTTCCTACGAGCAGTACTTC
. | . | TRBJ2-1 | TRBV10-1 | CASSREIIDEQFF | TGCGCCAGCAGCCGGGAGATAATCGATGAGCAGTTCTTC
. | . | TRBJ1-5 | TRBV7-4 | CASSLKPERKPQHF | TGTGCCAGCAGCTTAAAGCCCGAGAGGAAGCCCCAGCATTTT
once | . | TRBJ1-3 | TRBV3-1/TRBV3-2 | CASSPGGSGNTIYF | TGTGCCAGCAGCCCCGGGGGGTCTGGAAACACCATATATTTT
. | TRBD2 | TRBJ2-7 | TRBV5-1 | CASSLGGGPSYEQYF | TGCGCCAGCAGCTTGGGGGGGGGTCCCTCCTACGAGCAGTACTTC
. | . | TRBJ1-1 | TRBV12-3/TRBV12-4 | CASSSSDRGAFF | TGTGCCAGCAGTTCGTCCGACCGCGGGGCTTTCTTT
. | . | TRBJ2-7 | TRBV18 | CASSQYRGGEQYF | TGTGCCAGCTCACAGTACAGGGGAGGCGAGCAGTACTTC
. | TRBD1 | TRBJ1-1 | TRBV5-4 | CASSPAGTGLMNTEAFF | TGTGCCAGCAGCCCAGCCGGGACAGGGCTAATGAACACTGAAGCTTTCTTT
. | . | TRBJ1-1 | TRBV9 | CASSVQGNTEAFF | TGTGCCAGCAGCGTACAAGGGAACACTGAAGCTTTCTTT
. | . | TRBJ1-1 | TRBV18 | CASAPNMNTEAFF | TGTGCCAGCGCACCTAACATGAACACTGAAGCTTTCTTT
. | TRBD1 | TRBJ2-7 | TRBV18 | CASSTAGQGRYEQYF | TGTGCCAGCTCAACGGCCGGACAGGGGAGGTACGAGCAGTACTTC